The 18 T cell receptor beta chains below were found in one sample sequenced in a study of T cells after yellow fever vaccination. Each CDR3 protein gets one entry after TCRdb re-called the 5' RACE reads with MiXCR. The sample holds about 300,000 distinct CDR3 sequences, around 3.9% seen once. Sequencing was performed on PBMCs, taken 5 days after the yellow fever booster vaccination. All receptors come from a man aged 18-30 years who received the YFV17D yellow fever vaccine.

This chain uses TRBV10-2 with TRBJ2-1, with a weak D call TRBD2 (6 bases). Germline CDR1 and CDR2: WSHSY and SAAADI. The CDR3 consists of 14 residues. The V and J ends lost 4 bases and 10 bases respectively, with 17 bases between them. CDR3 amino acids: CASSGGPLGLEQFF. As DNA, the CDR3 is TGCGCCAGCAGTGGGGGACCTCTCGGACTAGAGCAGTTCTTC.

The rearrangement joins TRBV5-1 to TRBJ2-3; 8 bases are a match to TRBD2. Germline CDR1 and CDR2: SGHRS and YFSETQ. The CDR3 loop spans 14 amino acids. Unmatched junction bases numbered 6, after V lost 0 bases and J lost 9 bases. The CDR3 is CASSLEAGGGTQYF. DNA of the CDR3: TGCGCCAGCAGCTTGGAGGCGGGGGGTGGCACGCAGTATTTT.

This clonotype was counted only a few times. The chain recombines TRBV4-1 with TRBJ2-7; maybe TRBD2 (7 bases). V dropped 2 bases and J dropped 4 bases, with 21 bases sitting between them. The length of the CDR3 is 17 residues. Germline values: CDR1 MGHRA, CDR2 YSYEKL. The CDR3 DNA is TGCGCCAGCAGCCAATCCTTCGCCCGGGGGGCGAGATACGAGCAGTACTTC. This sequence encodes CASSQSFARGARYEQYF.

This clonotype was counted a few times. CDR3 coding DNA: TGTGCCAGCAGTTACGCGGCAGAGGTTGTCTACGAGCAGTACGTC. This translates into CASSYAAEVVYEQYV. The V and J genes are TRBV6-2 or TRBV6-3 and TRBJ2-7; no reliable D call. The CDR3 covers 15 residues. The germline V and J ends were trimmed by 2 bases and 3 bases, with 14 bases remaining between them. Germline assignment: CDR1 MNHEY and CDR2 SVGEGT.

This clonotype was observed a few times. The V gene is TRBV6-2 or TRBV6-3, the J gene TRBJ2-7, with D perhaps matching TRBD1 or TRBD2 (7 bases each). Germline-derived CDR1 and CDR2 are MNHEY and SVGEGT. V gave up 0 bases and J gave up 1 base, with 13 bases separating them. The CDR3 has 16 residues. The CDR3 spells CASSYSTQGGSYEQYF. The CDR3 nucleotides are TGTGCCAGCAGTTACTCGACTCAGGGGGGGTCCTACGAGCAGTACTTC.

The chain recombines TRBV5-6 with TRBJ1-2, with D possibly matching TRBD1 (5 bases). Germline lookup yields CDR1 SGHDT and CDR2 YYEEEE. Trimming pared 0 bases from V and 4 bases from J, leaving 10 bases between. This CDR3 comprises 14 residues. As DNA, the CDR3 is TGTGCCAGCAGCTTGGTAGGGGTCGGCTATGGCTACACCTTC. As protein: CASSLVGVGYGYTF.

This clonotype was picked up a small number of times. This chain links TRBV7-2 with TRBJ2-7, with 10 bases identical to TRBD2. From germline, CDR1 is SGHTA and CDR2 FQGNSA. The CDR3 length is 15 residues. V was pared by 5 bases and J by 2 bases, with 6 bases of the junction left unmatched. The CDR3 nucleotides are TGTGCCAGCAGCCACAACAGCGGGGGGGCCTACGAGCAGTACTTC. Translating gives CASSHNSGGAYEQYF.

This clonotype was recorded at least ten times. The chain has TRBV4-3 and TRBJ2-5, with D uncertain. The germline V gene encodes CDR1 LGHNA and CDR2 YSLEER. Trimming cost V 0 bases and J 1 base, with 9 bases left between them. The CDR3 totals 15 residues. The CDR3 bases are TGCGCCAGCAGCCAAGATCGATGGTTCCAAGAGACCCAGTACTTC. This encodes CASSQDRWFQETQYF.

This clonotype has a handful of counts. The V call is TRBV24-1, the J call TRBJ2-3; D could derive from TRBD1 or TRBD2 (6 bases each). The CDR3 length is 14 residues. The germline V gene has CDR1 KGHDR and CDR2 SFDVKD. Trimming left V 4 bases short and J 2 bases short, with 9 bases between. CDR3 loop: CATSEGGYTDTQYF. Written as DNA, the CDR3 is TGTGCCACCAGTGAGGGGGGCTACACAGATACGCAGTATTTT.

This clonotype was seen a handful of times. V gene TRBV4-3 combines with J gene TRBJ2-7, with 8 bases identical to TRBD1. This CDR3 has 15 amino acids. Germline CDR1 is LGHNA and CDR2 is YSLEER. The V and J ends lost 4 bases and 4 bases, in that order; junction bases with no gene match: 9. CDR3 sequence: CASSPGQGGRYEQYF. In DNA form, the CDR3 reads TGCGCCAGCAGCCCCGGACAGGGTGGAAGGTACGAGCAGTACTTC.

The table lists this clonotype with many counts. The chain recombines TRBV27 with TRBJ1-6; D not resolved. The CDR3 length is 13 residues. CDR1 is MNHEY and CDR2 is SMNVEV in the germline V gene (reference sequence). V lost 3 bases, J lost 8 bases, and 8 bases lay in between. CDR3 sequence: CASSFTGDSPLHF. CDR3 in DNA: TGTGCCAGCAGTTTTACCGGCGATTCACCCCTCCACTTT.

This clonotype was counted only a few times. The chain recombines TRBV29-1 with TRBJ2-7; weak D call: TRBD2 (6 bases). CDR1 is SQVTM and CDR2 is ANQGSEA in the germline V gene. This CDR3 has 17 amino acids. V shed 0 bases and J shed 2 bases, with 20 bases lying between them. The CDR3 region has the DNA TGCAGCGTTGAAGATCTCCGTCCGGGGGAAGGACCCTACGAGCAGTACGTC. Its translation: CSVEDLRPGEGPYEQYV.

The table lists this clonotype with a few counts. The gene calls are TRBV7-3 and TRBJ2-2, with 9 positions matching TRBD1. This CDR3 has 15 amino acids. Germline V gene sequence: CDR1 SGHTA, CDR2 FQGTGA. V gave up 5 bases and J gave up 3 bases; unmatched junction bases: 4. The CDR3 DNA sequence: TGTGCCAGCAGCCCTCGACAGGGGGACACCGGGGAGCTGTTTTTT. It yields the protein CASSPRQGDTGELFF. Filled out from reference TRBV7-3 and TRBJ2-2, the complete variable domain reads GAGVSQTPSNKVTEKGKYVELRCDPISGHTALYWYRQSLGQGPEFLIYFQGTGAADDSGLPNDRFFAVRPEGSVSTLKIQRTERGDSAVYLCASSPRQGDTGELFFGEGSRLTVL.

This clonotype appeared many times. This rearrangement joins TRBV7-2 to TRBJ2-3; D is unresolved. The CDR3 is 12 amino acids. Germline CDR1 reads SGHTA; CDR2 reads FQGNSA. Between the trimmed V and J ends, which lost 3 bases and 6 bases, there was a span of 7 bases. DNA of the CDR3: TGTGCCAGCAGCTTTATGTGGGATACGCAGTATTTT. Translation gives CASSFMWDTQYF.

The chain couples TRBV12-3 or TRBV12-4 to TRBJ2-5; tentatively, D is TRBD1 or TRBD2 (5 bases each). The CDR3 extends over 13 amino acids. Deletions cut 3 bases from V and 5 bases from J, with 10 bases between. The CDR3 sequence is CASSFGTGETQYF. CDR3 coding DNA: TGTGCCAGCAGTTTTGGGACGGGGGAGACCCAGTACTTC.

V and J are TRBV18 and TRBJ2-1; 10 bases align to TRBD2. Germline lookup yields CDR1 KGHSH and CDR2 LQKENI. The J segment lost 8 bases and the V segment lost 3 bases, leaving 16 bases of the junction unmatched. The CDR3 is made up of 18 amino acids. The CDR3 reads CASSPLKILAGPSDEQFF. CDR3 nucleotide sequence: TGTGCCAGCTCACCCCTCAAAATACTAGCGGGGCCCTCAGATGAGCAGTTCTTC.

There are a few counts of this clonotype. The rearrangement joins TRBV6-2 or TRBV6-3 to TRBJ2-1; D unresolved. V dropped 5 bases and J dropped 6 bases, with 8 bases sitting between them. In germline, CDR1 is MNHEY, CDR2 SVGEGT. This CDR3 contains 12 residues. The DNA of the CDR3 is TGTGCCAGCAGTGGCAGATCCAATGAGCAGTTCTTC. Encoded protein: CASSGRSNEQFF.

The CDR3 here is CASSVQGNQPQHF. The CDR3 nucleotides are TGTGCCAGCAGTGTACAGGGAAATCAGCCCCAGCATTTT. This chain connects TRBV6-5 to TRBJ1-5; possibly TRBD1 for D (6 bases). Trimming stripped 5 bases from V and 4 bases from J, with 9 bases between. Germline V lookup: CDR1 MNHEY, CDR2 SVGAGI. This CDR3 region has 13 residues.